Shown below are 5 T cell receptor beta chains from a single sample sequenced in a study of blood T cell repertoires in COVID-19. Method: immunoSEQ multiplex PCR; TCRdb's copy keeps in-frame clones and lacks some. The sample carries fewer than 300,000 clones, approximately 91% recorded once. The sequenced material came from peripheral blood. The receptors shown here come from a woman aged 25 to 39 with COVID-19, enrolled during active disease.

The chain employs TRBV28 and TRBJ2-7, with 9 bases matching TRBD1. After removal of 4 bases from V and 0 bases from J, the junction contained 10 bases not matched to a gene. This CDR3 has 17 amino acids. The germline V gene has CDR1 MDHEN and CDR2 SYDVKM. CDR3: CASSSPRGTGNSYEQYF. As DNA, the CDR3 is TGTGCCAGCAGTTCGCCCCGGGGGACAGGGAACTCCTACGAGCAGTACTTC.

This sequence joins TRBV6-5 and TRBJ1-1; a weak D match, TRBD1 (6 bases). This CDR3 region has 13 residues. V was shortened by 6 bases and J by 1 base, with 9 bases between the two germline ends. Germline V gene lookup returns CDR1 MNHEY and CDR2 SVGAGI. The CDR3 loop is CASSEGQNTEAFF. The CDR3 DNA sequence: TGTGCCAGCAGCGAGGGACAGAACACTGAAGCTTTCTTT.

V usage is TRBV11-3 and J usage is TRBJ2-1; 9 bases map to TRBD1. The CDR3 sequence is 15 residues long. The junction had 9 bases not matched to a gene; V was cut back by 5 bases and J by 7 bases. CDR1 and CDR2 (germline): SGHNT, YENEEA. The CDR3 is CASSPRQGGFNEQFF. CDR3 bases: TGTGCCAGCAGCCCAAGACAGGGGGGCTTTAATGAGCAGTTCTTC.

The rearrangement links TRBV27 to TRBJ2-1, with D unresolved. The CDR3 length is 12 residues. Per the germline V gene, CDR1 is MNHEY and CDR2 is SMNVEV (reference sequence). With 0 bases removed from V and 7 bases from J, the gap between germline ends came to 4 bases. The CDR3 sequence: CASSLSENEQFF. The CDR3 region has the DNA TGTGCCAGCAGTTTATCGGAGAATGAGCAGTTCTTC.

The V gene is TRBV19, the J gene TRBJ1-3; perhaps TRBD1 as D (6 bases). Trimming pared 6 bases from V and 0 bases from J, leaving 15 bases between. The germline V gene encodes CDR1 LNHDA and CDR2 SQIVND (reference sequence). This CDR3 is built from 16 residues. The CDR3 loop reads CASRTHRTASGNTIYF. The CDR3 nucleotides are TGTGCCAGTAGGACACATAGGACAGCCTCTGGAAACACCATATATTTT.